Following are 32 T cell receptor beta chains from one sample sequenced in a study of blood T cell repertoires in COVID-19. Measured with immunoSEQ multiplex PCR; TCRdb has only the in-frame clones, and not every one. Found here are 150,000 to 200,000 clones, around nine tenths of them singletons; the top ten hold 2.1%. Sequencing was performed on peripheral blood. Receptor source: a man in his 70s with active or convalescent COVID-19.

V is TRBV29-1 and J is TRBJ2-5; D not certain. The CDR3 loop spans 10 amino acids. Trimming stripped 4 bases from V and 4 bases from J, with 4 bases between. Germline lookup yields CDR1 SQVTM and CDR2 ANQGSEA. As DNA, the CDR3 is TGCAGCGTTGCCGGAGAGACCCAGTACTTC. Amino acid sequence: CSVAGETQYF.

In DNA, the CDR3 is TGTGCCAGCAGTGAAGGGCAGGGAGGTTACAATGAGCAGTTCTTC. It yields the protein CASSEGQGGYNEQFF. The chain combines TRBV2 with TRBJ2-1, with D perhaps TRBD2 (6 bases). CDR1 SNHLY and CDR2 FYNNEI come from the germline V gene. The ends were cut back, 1 base at V and 4 bases at J, with 11 bases in the middle. The CDR3 is 15 amino acids.

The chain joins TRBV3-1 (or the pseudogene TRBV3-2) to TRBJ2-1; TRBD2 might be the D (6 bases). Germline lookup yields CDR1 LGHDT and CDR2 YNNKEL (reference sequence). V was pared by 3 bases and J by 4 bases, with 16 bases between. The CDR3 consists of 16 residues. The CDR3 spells CASSQGRELLYNEQFF. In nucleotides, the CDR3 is TGTGCCAGCAGCCAGGGACGGGAGTTACTTTACAATGAGCAGTTCTTC.

CDR3 nucleotides: TGTGCCAGCAGCTTGGTGTCAGGGTTCTATGGCTACACCTTC. This translates into CASSLVSGFYGYTF. The chain employs TRBV5-5 and TRBJ1-2; D may be TRBD1 (5 bases). V was cut by 0 bases and J by 4 bases, with 10 bases left in between. CDR1 and CDR2 (germline): SGHKS, YYEKEE (reference sequence). The CDR3 covers 14 residues.

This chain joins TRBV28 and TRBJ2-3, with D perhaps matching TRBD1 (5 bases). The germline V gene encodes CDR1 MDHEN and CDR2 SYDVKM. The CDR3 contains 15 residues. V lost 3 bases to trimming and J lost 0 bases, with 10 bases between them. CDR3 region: CASSFLQASTDTQYF. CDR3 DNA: TGTGCCAGCAGTTTTTTACAGGCGAGCACAGATACGCAGTATTTT.

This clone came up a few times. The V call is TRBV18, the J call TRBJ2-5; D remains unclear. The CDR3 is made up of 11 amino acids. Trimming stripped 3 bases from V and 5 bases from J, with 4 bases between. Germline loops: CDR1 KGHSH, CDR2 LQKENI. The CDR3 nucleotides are TGTGCCAGCTCACCGGAGGAGACCCAGTACTTC. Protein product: CASSPEETQYF.

CDR3 DNA: TGTGCCAGCAGTGCACAGGTCAACACTGAAGCTTTCTTT. It is translated as CASSAQVNTEAFF. The chain carries TRBV6-4 and TRBJ1-1; possibly TRBD1 for D (5 bases). The V end lost 4 bases, the J end lost 2 bases, and 8 bases lay between the germline ends. Germline CDR1 MRHNA, CDR2 SNTAGT. The CDR3 runs 13 residues.

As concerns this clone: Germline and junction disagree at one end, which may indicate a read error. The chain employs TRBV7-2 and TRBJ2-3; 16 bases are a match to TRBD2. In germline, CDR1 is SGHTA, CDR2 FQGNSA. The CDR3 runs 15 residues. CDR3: CASSLGLAGGPGLGF. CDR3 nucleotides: TGTGCCAGCAGCTTGGGACTAGCGGGAGGGCCAGGGTTGGGTTTT.

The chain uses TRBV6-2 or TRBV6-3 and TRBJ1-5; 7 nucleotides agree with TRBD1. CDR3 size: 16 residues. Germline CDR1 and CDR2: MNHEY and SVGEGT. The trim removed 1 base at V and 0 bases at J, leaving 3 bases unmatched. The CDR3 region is CASSYWGTASNQPQHF. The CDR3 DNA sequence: TGTGCCAGCAGTTACTGGGGGACAGCTAGCAATCAGCCCCAGCATTTT.

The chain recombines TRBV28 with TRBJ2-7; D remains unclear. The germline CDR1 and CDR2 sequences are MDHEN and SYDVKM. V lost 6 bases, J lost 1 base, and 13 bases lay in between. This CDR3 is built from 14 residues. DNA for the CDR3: TGTGCCAGCAGAGACGACACCCGGTCCTACGAGCAGTACTTC. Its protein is CASRDDTRSYEQYF.

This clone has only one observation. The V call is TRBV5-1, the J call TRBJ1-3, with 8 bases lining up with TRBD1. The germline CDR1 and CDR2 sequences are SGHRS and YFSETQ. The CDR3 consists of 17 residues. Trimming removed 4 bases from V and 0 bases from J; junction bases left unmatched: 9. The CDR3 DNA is TGCGCCAGCAGCGCCGGGACAGGAGGTTCCTCTGGAAACACCATATATTTT. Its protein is CASSAGTGGSSGNTIYF.

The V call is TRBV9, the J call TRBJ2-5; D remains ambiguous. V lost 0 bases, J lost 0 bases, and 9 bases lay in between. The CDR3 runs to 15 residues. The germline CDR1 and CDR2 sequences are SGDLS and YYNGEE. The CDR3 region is CASSVATWYQETQYF. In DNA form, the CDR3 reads TGTGCCAGCAGCGTAGCTACGTGGTACCAAGAGACCCAGTACTTC.

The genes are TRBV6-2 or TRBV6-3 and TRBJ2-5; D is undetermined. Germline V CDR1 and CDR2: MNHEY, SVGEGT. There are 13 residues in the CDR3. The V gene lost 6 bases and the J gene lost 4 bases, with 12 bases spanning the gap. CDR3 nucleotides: TGTGCCAGCAGCAAAGGAGACGTAGAGACCCAGTACTTC. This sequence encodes CASSKGDVETQYF.

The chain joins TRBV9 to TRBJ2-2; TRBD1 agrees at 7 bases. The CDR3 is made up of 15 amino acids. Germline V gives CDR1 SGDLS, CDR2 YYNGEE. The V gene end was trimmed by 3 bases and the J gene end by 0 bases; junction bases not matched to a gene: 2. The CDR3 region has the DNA TGTGCCAGCAGCGCCGGGACAGCGAACACCGGGGAGCTGTTTTTT. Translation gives CASSAGTANTGELFF.

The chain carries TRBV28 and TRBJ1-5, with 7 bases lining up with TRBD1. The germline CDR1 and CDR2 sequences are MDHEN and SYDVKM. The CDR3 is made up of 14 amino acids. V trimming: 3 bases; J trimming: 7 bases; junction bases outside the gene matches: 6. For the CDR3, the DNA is TGTGCCAGCAGTTTTACGAGGGGGCGACAGCCCCAGCATTTT. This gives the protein CASSFTRGRQPQHF.

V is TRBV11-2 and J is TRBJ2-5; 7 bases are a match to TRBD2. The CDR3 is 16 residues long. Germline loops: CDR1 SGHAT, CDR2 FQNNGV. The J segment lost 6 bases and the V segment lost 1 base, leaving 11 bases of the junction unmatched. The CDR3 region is CASSLGELARGQTQYF. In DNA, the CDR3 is TGTGCCAGCAGCTTAGGGGAACTAGCGAGGGGTCAGACCCAGTACTTC.

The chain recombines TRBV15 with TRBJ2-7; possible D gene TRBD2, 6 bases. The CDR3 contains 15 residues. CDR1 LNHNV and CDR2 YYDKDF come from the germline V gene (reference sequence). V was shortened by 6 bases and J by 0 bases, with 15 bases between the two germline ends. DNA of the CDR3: TGTGCCACCAGTCGCGGGACGGCTACCTCCTACGAGCAGTACTTC. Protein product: CATSRGTATSYEQYF. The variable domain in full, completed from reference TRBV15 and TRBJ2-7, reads DAMVIQNPRYQVTQFGKPVTLSCSQTLNHNVMYWYQQKSSQAPKLLFHYYDKDFNNEADTPDNFQSRRPNTSFCFLDIRSPGLGDTAMYLCATSRGTATSYEQYFGPGTRLTVT.

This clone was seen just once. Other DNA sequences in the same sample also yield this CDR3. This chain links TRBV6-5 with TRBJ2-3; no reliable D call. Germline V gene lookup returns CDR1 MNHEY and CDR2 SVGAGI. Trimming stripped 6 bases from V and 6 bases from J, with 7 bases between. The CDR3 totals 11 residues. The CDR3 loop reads CASRLTDTQYF. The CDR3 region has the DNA TGTGCCAGCAGACTCACGGATACGCAGTATTTT.

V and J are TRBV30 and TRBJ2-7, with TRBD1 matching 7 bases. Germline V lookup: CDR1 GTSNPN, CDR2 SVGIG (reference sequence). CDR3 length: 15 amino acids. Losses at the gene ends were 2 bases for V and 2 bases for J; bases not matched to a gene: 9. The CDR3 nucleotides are TGTGCCTGGAGTCGGTCCGGACAGGTCACCTACGAGCAGTACTTC. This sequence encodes CAWSRSGQVTYEQYF.

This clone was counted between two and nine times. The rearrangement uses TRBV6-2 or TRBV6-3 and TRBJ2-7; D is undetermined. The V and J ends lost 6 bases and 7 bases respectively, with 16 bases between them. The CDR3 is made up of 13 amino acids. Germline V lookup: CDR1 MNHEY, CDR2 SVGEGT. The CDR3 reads CASSTSTYGEQYF. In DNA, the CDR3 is TGTGCCAGCAGCACCTCGACCTACGGGGAGCAGTACTTC.

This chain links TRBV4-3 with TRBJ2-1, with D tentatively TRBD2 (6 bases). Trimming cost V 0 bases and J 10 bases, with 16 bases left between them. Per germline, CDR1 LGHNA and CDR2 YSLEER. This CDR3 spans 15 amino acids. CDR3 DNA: TGCGCCAGCAGCCAAGAGGTAGCGGTCGGGGTGGAGCAGTTCTTC. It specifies CASSQEVAVGVEQFF.

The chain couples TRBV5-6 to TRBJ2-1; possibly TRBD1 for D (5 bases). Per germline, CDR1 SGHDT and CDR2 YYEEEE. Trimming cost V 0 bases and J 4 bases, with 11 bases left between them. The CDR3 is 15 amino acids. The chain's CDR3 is CASSLAGRGYNEQFF. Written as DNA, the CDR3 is TGTGCCAGCAGCTTGGCGGGTAGGGGATACAATGAGCAGTTCTTC.

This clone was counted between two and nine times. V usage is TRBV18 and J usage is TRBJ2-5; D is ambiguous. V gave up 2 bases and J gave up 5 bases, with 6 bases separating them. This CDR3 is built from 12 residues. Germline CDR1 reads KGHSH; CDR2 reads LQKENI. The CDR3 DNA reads TGTGCCAGCTCACCAAAACGGGAGACCCAGTACTTC. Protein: CASSPKRETQYF.

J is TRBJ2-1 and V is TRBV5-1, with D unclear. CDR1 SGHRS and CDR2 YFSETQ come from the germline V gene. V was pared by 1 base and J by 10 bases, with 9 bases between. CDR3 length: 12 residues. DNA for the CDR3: TGCGCCAGCAGCTTGAGGCCCGGGGAGCAGTTCTTC. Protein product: CASSLRPGEQFF.

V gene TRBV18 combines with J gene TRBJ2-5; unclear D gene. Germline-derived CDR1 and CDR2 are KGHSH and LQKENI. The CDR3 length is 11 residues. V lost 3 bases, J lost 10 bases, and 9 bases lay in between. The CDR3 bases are TGTGCCAGCTCACCGGCCATTGGCCAGTACTTC. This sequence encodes CASSPAIGQYF.

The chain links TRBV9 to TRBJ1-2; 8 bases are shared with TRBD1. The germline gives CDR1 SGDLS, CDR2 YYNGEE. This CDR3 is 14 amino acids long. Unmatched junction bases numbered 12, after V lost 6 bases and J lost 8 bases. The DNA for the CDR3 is TGTGCCAGCAACAGGGGGTCGGGGTTTGAAGGCTACACCTTC. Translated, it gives CASNRGSGFEGYTF.

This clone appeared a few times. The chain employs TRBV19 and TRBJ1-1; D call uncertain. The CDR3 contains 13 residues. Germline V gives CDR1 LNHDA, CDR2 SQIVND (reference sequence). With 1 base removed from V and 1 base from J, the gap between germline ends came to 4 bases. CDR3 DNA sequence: TGTGCCAGTAGTATAGGGCAGAACACTGAAGCTTTCTTT. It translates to CASSIGQNTEAFF. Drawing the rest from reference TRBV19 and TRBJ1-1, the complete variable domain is DGGITQSPKYLFRKEGQNVTLSCEQNLNHDAMYWYRQDPGQGLRLIYYSQIVNDFQKGDIAEGYSVSREKKESFPLTVTSAQKNPTAFYLCASSIGQNTEAFFGQGTRLTVV.

The CDR3 DNA sequence: TGTGCCAGCTCCCTGACAGGGGGTGGGGGAGTGCATTTT. Translating gives CASSLTGGGGVHF. This chain joins TRBV12-3 or TRBV12-4 and TRBJ1-5; 9 positions agree with TRBD1. With 8 bases clipped from V and 15 bases from J, the junction kept 14 bases outside the gene matches. This CDR3 has 13 amino acids.

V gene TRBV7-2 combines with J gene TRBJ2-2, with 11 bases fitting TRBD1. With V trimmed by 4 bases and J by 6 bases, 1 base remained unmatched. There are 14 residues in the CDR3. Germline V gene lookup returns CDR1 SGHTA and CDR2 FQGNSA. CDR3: CASSWGQGAGELFF. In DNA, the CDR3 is TGTGCCAGCAGCTGGGGACAGGGGGCCGGGGAGCTGTTTTTT.

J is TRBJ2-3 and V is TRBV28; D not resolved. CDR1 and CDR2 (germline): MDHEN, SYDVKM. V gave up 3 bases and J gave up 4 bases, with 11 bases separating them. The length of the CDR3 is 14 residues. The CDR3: CASSLGEVADTQYF. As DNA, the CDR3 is TGTGCCAGCAGTTTGGGTGAGGTCGCAGATACGCAGTATTTT.

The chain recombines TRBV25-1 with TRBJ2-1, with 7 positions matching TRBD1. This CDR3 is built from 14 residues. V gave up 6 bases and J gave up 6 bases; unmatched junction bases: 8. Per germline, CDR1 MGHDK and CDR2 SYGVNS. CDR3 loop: CASRHGTAINEQFF. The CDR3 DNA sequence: TGTGCCAGCAGACACGGGACAGCCATCAATGAGCAGTTCTTC.

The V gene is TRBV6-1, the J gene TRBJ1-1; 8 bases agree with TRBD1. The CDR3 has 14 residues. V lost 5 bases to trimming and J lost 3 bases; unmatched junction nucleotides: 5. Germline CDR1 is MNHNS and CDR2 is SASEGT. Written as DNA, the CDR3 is TGTGCCAGCAGTCGGACAGGGCGGGACACTGAAGCTTTCTTT. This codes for CASSRTGRDTEAFF.